The 29 T cell receptor beta chains reported below all come from one sample, sequenced in a study of regulatory T cells in long-lasting Graves disease. Arm-PCR of CDR3 regions with iRepertoire HTBI primers generated TCR beta libraries. TCRdb re-called the multiplex PCR reads with MiXCR, one entry per CDR3 protein. The repertoire has 300,000 to 500,000 distinct CDR3 sequences, less than 25% of them found once; the top ten carry 20% to 25%. Time point indicated: persistent/refractory GD, antithyroid drugs over 5 years with positive TRAb. From PBMCs, RNA was extracted and then used to make the TCR library. Sequencing used peripheral blood mononuclear cells (PBMCs), obtained when the disease was refractory, from a patient treated with antithyroid drugs. The receptors shown here come from a female donor with Graves disease.

This clonotype was detected many times. The chain recombines TRBV4-3 with TRBJ1-4; 8 nucleotides agree with TRBD1. The CDR3 totals 16 residues. Trimming cost V 2 bases and J 8 bases; bases outside gene matches: 10. Germline V gene sequence: CDR1 LGHNA, CDR2 YSLEER. For the CDR3, the DNA is TGCGCCAGCAGCCAAAACCCACAGGGGGTAGAGGAAAAACTGTTTTTT. Translation gives CASSQNPQGVEEKLFF.

This clonotype was picked up a small number of times. The chain couples TRBV9 to TRBJ1-2; D is possibly TRBD1 (5 bases). With 2 bases removed from V and 4 bases from J, the gap between germline ends came to 15 bases. The germline V gene encodes CDR1 SGDLS and CDR2 YYNGEE. This CDR3 region has 15 residues. CDR3 sequence: CASSVDTGDVYGYTF. The CDR3 nucleotides are TGTGCCAGCAGCGTCGACACAGGAGACGTCTATGGCTACACCTTC.

The chain carries TRBV7-3 and TRBJ1-1; tentative D call: TRBD1 (5 bases). Germline V CDR1 and CDR2: SGHTA, FQGTGA. This CDR3 has 13 residues. V gave up 4 bases and J gave up 7 bases, with 13 bases separating them. For the CDR3, the DNA is TGTGCCAGCAGCTCGAGGGGTGTTGGTGAAGCTTTCTTT. Residues: CASSSRGVGEAFF. Full variable domain (remainder filled in from reference TRBV7-3 and TRBJ1-1): GAGVSQTPSNKVTEKGKYVELRCDPISGHTALYWYRQSLGQGPEFLIYFQGTGAADDSGLPNDRFFAVRPEGSVSTLKIQRTERGDSAVYLCASSSRGVGEAFFGQGTRLTVV.

This clonotype was counted ten times or more. This chain joins TRBV6-5 and TRBJ2-5; no clear D. Germline lookup yields CDR1 MNHEY and CDR2 SVGAGI. V was pared by 0 bases and J by 3 bases, with 8 bases between. This CDR3 spans 14 amino acids. CDR3 sequence: CASSYSTGEETQYF. The CDR3 DNA reads TGTGCCAGCAGTTACTCGACTGGGGAAGAGACCCAGTACTTC.

Many counts were recorded for this clonotype. The chain combines TRBV2 with TRBJ2-7; D is perhaps TRBD2 (5 bases). Trimming stripped 7 bases from V and 0 bases from J, with 10 bases between. The germline V gene has CDR1 SNHLY and CDR2 FYNNEI. The CDR3 covers 13 residues. The CDR3: CASKTGVSYEQYF. CDR3 DNA: TGTGCCAGCAAAACCGGGGTCTCCTACGAGCAGTACTTC. The full variable domain, completed using reference TRBV2 and TRBJ2-7, is EPEVTQTPSHQVTQMGQEVILRCVPISNHLYFYWYRQILGQKVEFLVSFYNNEISEKSEIFDDQFSVERPDGSNFTLKIRSTKLEDSAMYFCASKTGVSYEQYFGPGTRLTVT.

This clonotype was counted a single time. This sequence joins TRBV4-3 and TRBJ1-6, with D perhaps TRBD1 (6 bases). This CDR3 region has 15 residues. CDR1 and CDR2 from the germline V gene are LGHNA and YSLEER. Deletions cut 4 bases from V and 8 bases from J, with 15 bases between. The CDR3 DNA is TGCGCCAGCAGCCTCCAGGGGACTGCCGATTCACCCCTCCACTTT. Translated: CASSLQGTADSPLHF.

At least ten counts were recorded for this clonotype. The rearrangement links TRBV11-2 to TRBJ1-4, with D possibly being TRBD1 (5 bases). Deletions cut 1 base from V and 4 bases from J, with 10 bases between. There are 15 residues in the CDR3. Germline V gives CDR1 SGHAT, CDR2 FQNNGV. DNA for the CDR3: TGTGCCAGCAGCTTAGGTGACAGAGTTAATGAAAAACTGTTTTTT. Protein product: CASSLGDRVNEKLFF.

This clonotype was observed at least ten times. The chain couples TRBV3-1 to TRBJ2-7; the match to TRBD1 covers 8 bases. The CDR3 is 15 residues long. Trimming took 4 bases from V and 2 from J; bases not matched to a gene: 7. In germline, CDR1 is LGHDT, CDR2 YNNKEL (reference sequence). CDR3 sequence: CASSLRDRPAYEQYF. The CDR3 DNA reads as TGTGCCAGCAGCCTACGGGACAGGCCTGCCTACGAGCAGTACTTC.

This clonotype has more than one count but fewer than ten. The chain uses TRBV30 and TRBJ2-2; TRBD1 is a possible D gene (6 bases). CDR3 length: 17 residues. The V gene lost 0 bases and the J gene lost 5 bases, with 19 bases spanning the gap. Per the germline V gene, CDR1 is GTSNPN and CDR2 is SVGIG (reference sequence). The CDR3 here is CAWSVPWQLRGTGELFF. The DNA for the CDR3 is TGTGCCTGGAGTGTACCGTGGCAGCTAAGGGGGACCGGGGAGCTGTTTTTT.

This clonotype was seen once. This rearrangement joins TRBV7-9 to TRBJ2-5; TRBD2 is a possible D gene (7 bases). The CDR3 has 17 residues. Germline CDR1 reads SEHNR; CDR2 reads FQNEAQ (reference sequence). V lost 3 bases, J lost 3 bases, and 20 bases lay in between. The CDR3 protein is CASSFSGGGRGKETQYF. The CDR3 DNA reads TGTGCCAGCAGCTTTAGTGGGGGGGGGCGGGGGAAAGAGACCCAGTACTTC.

There are many counts of this clonotype. The J gene is TRBJ1-5, the V gene TRBV6-1, with 9 bases lining up with TRBD1. The ends lost 3 bases at V and 3 bases at J; junction bases unmatched: 3. This CDR3 comprises 15 residues. CDR1 and CDR2 (germline): MNHNS, SASEGT. The chain's CDR3 is CASSDRDRVNQPQHF. Written as DNA, the CDR3 is TGTGCCAGCAGTGACCGGGACAGGGTCAATCAGCCCCAGCATTTT.

This clonotype was observed a few times. The genes are TRBV5-5 and TRBJ2-7; D gene uncertain. CDR3 length: 13 residues. From germline, CDR1 is SGHKS and CDR2 YYEKEE (reference sequence). The V gene lost 1 base and the J gene lost 6 bases, with 11 bases spanning the gap. For the CDR3, the DNA is TGTGCCAGCAGCTTGTTAACTTTCGGCGAGCAGTACTTC. Amino acids: CASSLLTFGEQYF. The full variable domain, its missing parts supplied by reference TRBV5-5 and TRBJ2-7, is DAGVTQSPTHLIKTRGQQVTLRCSPISGHKSVSWYQQVLGQGPQFIFQYYEKEERGRGNFPDRFSARQFPNYSSELNVNALLLGDSALYLCASSLLTFGEQYFGPGTRLTVT.

In its sample, this clonotype was seen many times. V usage is TRBV7-2 and J usage is TRBJ2-7; 7 positions agree with TRBD2. The ends lost 3 bases at V and 2 bases at J; junction bases unmatched: 7. The CDR3 is 15 residues long. From germline, CDR1 is SGHTA and CDR2 FQGNSA. CDR3 nucleotides: TGTGCCAGCAGCTTTCTAGCGGACGCCACCTACGAGCAGTACTTC. It codes for CASSFLADATYEQYF.

This clonotype was found a few times. The rearrangement uses TRBV6-1 and TRBJ1-5, with no clear D. Germline V gene sequence: CDR1 MNHNS, CDR2 SASEGT. The CDR3 contains 11 residues. Trimming took off 6 bases at V and 9 bases at J, with 9 bases between the two ends. This chain's CDR3 is CASSGPGPQHF. In nucleotides, the CDR3 is TGTGCCAGCAGCGGTCCGGGGCCCCAGCATTTT.

The chain carries TRBV7-2 and TRBJ2-1; 7 nucleotides line up with TRBD2. CDR3 length: 16 amino acids. V shed 5 bases, J shed 3 bases, and the junction held 10 bases outside the gene matches. CDR1 and CDR2 (germline): SGHTA, FQGNSA. This CDR3 reads CASSPTTIAGYNEQFF. In nucleotides, the CDR3 is TGTGCCAGCAGCCCGACGACCATAGCGGGCTACAATGAGCAGTTCTTC.

This clonotype appeared many times. The chain is built from TRBV15 and TRBJ1-3; maybe TRBD1 (6 bases). There are 15 residues in the CDR3. CDR1 and CDR2 from the germline V gene are LNHNV and YYDKDF (reference sequence). V was clipped by 0 bases and J by 4 bases, with 10 bases between them. CDR3 nucleotide sequence: TGTGCCACCAGCAGAGATAAAACAGGGGGAAACACCATATATTTT. Translated: CATSRDKTGGNTIYF. The full variable domain, with the rest looked up from reference TRBV15 and TRBJ1-3, is DAMVIQNPRYQVTQFGKPVTLSCSQTLNHNVMYWYQQKSSQAPKLLFHYYDKDFNNEADTPDNFQSRRPNTSFCFLDIRSPGLGDTAMYLCATSRDKTGGNTIYFGEGSWLTVV.

This clonotype was seen a few times. One end of the junction varies from germline; a read error may be responsible. The chain couples TRBV6-1 to TRBJ2-5; D gene ambiguous. The CDR3 consists of 14 residues. The germline CDR1 and CDR2 sequences are MNHNS and SASEGT. CDR3 loop: CAGSELGEMETQYF. The CDR3 coding sequence is TGTGCCGGCAGTGAATTAGGTGAAATGGAGACCCAGTACTTC.

On this clonotype: A much larger clone lies a single base off, so this may be a read error. V and J are TRBV2 and TRBJ1-2, with D perhaps matching TRBD1 (5 bases). Germline V lookup: CDR1 SNHLY, CDR2 FYNNEI. The CDR3 has 15 amino acids. The CDR3, as DNA: TGTGCCAGCAGTGAAGCGCTGGAGGGGCAGGATGGCTGCACCTTC. Translating gives CASSEALEGQDGCTF.

The V call is TRBV5-5, the J call TRBJ1-1; D call uncertain. Trimming cost V 4 bases and J 5 bases, with 12 bases left between them. The CDR3 totals 13 residues. Germline loops: CDR1 SGHKS, CDR2 YYEKEE (reference sequence). CDR3 nucleotide sequence: TGTGCCAGCAGCGACCGATTGGCGACTGAAGCTTTCTTT. As protein: CASSDRLATEAFF.

This clonotype was seen ten or more times. The chain links TRBV20-1 to TRBJ2-5; either TRBD1 or TRBD2 may supply D (5 bases each). Trimming removed 3 bases at V and 5 bases at J, with 13 bases between. There are 13 residues in the CDR3. Germline loops: CDR1 DFQATT, CDR2 SNEGSKA (reference sequence). For the CDR3, the DNA is TGCAGTGCTAGCGGTGGGGGTTCGGAGACCCAGTACTTC. It codes for CSASGGGSETQYF.

Worth noting for this clonotype: Possible read error: a much larger clone is one base away. The rearrangement joins TRBV6-2 or TRBV6-3 to TRBJ1-1; the D is unclear. The CDR3 is 12 amino acids. V was pared by 7 bases and J by 8 bases, with 14 bases between. CDR1 MNHEY and CDR2 SVGEGT come from the germline V gene. Here the CDR3 reads CASNEGLVEAFF. CDR3 DNA: TGTGCCAGCAATGAGGGCCTGGTGGAAGCTTTCTTT.

This clonotype appeared a few times. The V call is TRBV6-1, the J call TRBJ2-7; unclear D gene. CDR3 size: 13 residues. The germline gives CDR1 MNHNS, CDR2 SASEGT. V gave up 8 bases and J gave up 3 bases, with 14 bases separating them. The CDR3 DNA is TGTGCCAGCGACCCGGGCAGAAACTACGAGCAGTACTTC. It encodes CASDPGRNYEQYF.

As for this clonotype: This may arise from a read error, as a much more abundant clone is one base away. The chain joins TRBV2 to TRBJ2-7; the D gene could be TRBD1 or TRBD2 (5 bases each). With 3 bases removed from V and 4 bases from J, the gap between germline ends came to 16 bases. The CDR3 covers 15 residues. Germline CDR1 and CDR2: SNHLY and FYNNEI. DNA of the CDR3: TGTGCCAGCAGTGATATGATGGGGGTTGGGTACGAGCAGTACTTC. Translated: CASSDMMGVGYEQYF.

This clonotype was detected many times. The rearrangement links TRBV13 to TRBJ1-2; D uncertain. The CDR3 sequence is 12 residues long. V shed 5 bases and J shed 6 bases, with 10 bases lying between them. Germline CDR1 reads PRHDT; CDR2 reads FYEKMQ (reference sequence). CDR3 nucleotides: TGTGCCAGCAGCGCCCAAATCGATGGCTACACCTTC. This gives the protein CASSAQIDGYTF.

Turning to this clonotype: A clone one base away is much larger, so this may be a read error. As the CDR3 is not closed by the conserved phenylalanine or tryptophan, this likely results from a read error. The chain recombines TRBV6-2 or TRBV6-3 with TRBJ1-1; D ambiguous. The CDR3 is 14 residues long. Germline CDR1 reads MNHEY; CDR2 reads SVGEGT. The CDR3 coding sequence is TGTGCCAGCAGTTACAATTCCGGGAACGCTGAAGCTTTCCTT. Translating gives CASSYNSGNAEAFL.

This clonotype was observed a few times. The CDR3 sequence: CASSSYLSTNEKLFF. The CDR3 nucleotides are TGTGCCAGCAGCTCTTACCTTTCAACTAATGAAAAACTGTTTTTT. The chain has TRBV14 and TRBJ1-4, with D hard to call. The CDR3 is made up of 15 amino acids. Trimming took 5 bases from V and 0 from J, leaving 10 bases between them. The germline CDR1 and CDR2 sequences are SGHDN and FVKESK.

This clonotype was seen repeatedly, ten times or more. This chain links TRBV7-2 with TRBJ2-7, with 8 bases aligning to TRBD2. Germline CDR1 reads SGHTA; CDR2 reads FQGNSA. Losses at the gene ends were 4 bases for V and 7 bases for J; bases not matched to a gene: 9. The CDR3 consists of 14 residues. In DNA, the CDR3 is TGTGCCAGCAGCTCCGGGAGGGCCTCGGGAGAGCAGTACTTC. This gives the protein CASSSGRASGEQYF.

The chain uses TRBV6-1 and TRBJ2-2, with TRBD1 identical over 8 bases. With 6 bases clipped from V and 0 bases from J, the junction kept 3 bases outside the gene matches. Germline V gene data show CDR1 as MNHNS and CDR2 as SASEGT. The CDR3 extends over 15 amino acids. DNA of the CDR3: TGTGCCAGCAGCGAACAGGGGGCGAACACCGGGGAGCTGTTTTTT. Encoded protein: CASSEQGANTGELFF.

This clonotype was seen at least ten times. The rearrangement joins TRBV2 to TRBJ2-7, with TRBD2 matching over 11 bases. V shed 8 bases and J 3 bases; nucleotides not matched to a gene: 0. Germline V gene data show CDR1 as SNHLY and CDR2 as FYNNEI. There are 12 residues in the CDR3. CDR3 sequence (DNA): TGTGCCAGCGGGACTAGCGGCTACGAGCAGTACTTC. Amino acid sequence: CASGTSGYEQYF.